The present T cell receptor beta chain was sequenced within a study of human T cells and chemical hapten exposure. V lost 1 base to trimming and J lost 5 bases, with 15 bases between them. CDR1 SEHNR and CDR2 FQNEAQ come from the germline V gene (reference sequence). The CDR3 extends over 15 amino acids. TCRdb ran MiXCR on the RACE reads and lists one entry per CDR3 protein. This sample has under 40,000 distinct CDR3 sequences; approximately 12% occur once, and the top ten carry approximately 1.9%. This clonotype was found many times. Its antigen is as yet unknown. Study-wide findings and caveats: Significantly more large CDR3 similarity clusters were formed by expanded TCRs than by controls.

Time point here: pre-sensitization, week 0. The sample's treatment: therapeutic diphenylcyclopropenone sensitization with weekly scalp DPC. Before extraction, the whole blood was not fractionated, and total RNA was taken from it. The input for sequencing was whole blood, taken in connection with sensitization to the hapten diphenylcyclopropenone (DPC). The chain links TRBV7-9 to TRBJ2-7, with D perhaps matching TRBD2 (5 bases). The receptor was derived from a woman between 40 and 55 years old with alopecia areata. Some clones in this sample may be carry-over from other donors' samples. CDR3 loop: CASSLVSLALHEQYF. The DNA of the CDR3 is TGTGCCAGCAGCTTAGTTTCCCTAGCTCTCCACGAGCAGTACTTC.